Presented here are 5 T cell receptor beta chains from one specimen sequenced in a study of blood T cells in healthy people across ages (dated by TCRdb to the mid-2010s). The library was prepared using 5' RACE. The listed sequencing device is Illumina HiSeq 2500. A second PCR of 7 to 11 cycles was run with a J-beta primer mix and a sample-barcoded 5' primer. TCRdb handled the public reads itself, with Q25 trimming in fastp and clone calling in MiXCR, and kept productive beta chains. CDR3 protein sequences are deduplicated, and each keeps its most common genes and DNA. The sample table contains roughly 790,000 distinct CDR3 sequences; only one count was recorded for roughly 45% of them. The ten top clones hold approximately 22% of the sample. Sequenced sample: blood. Every receptor here comes from a woman aged 60-75 years in good health.

This clonotype occurred a few times. The rearrangement uses TRBV7-2 and TRBJ2-1, with 13 bases lining up with TRBD2. V shed 1 base and J 6 bases; nucleotides not matched to a gene: 15. Germline loops: CDR1 SGHTA, CDR2 FQGNSA. The CDR3 is made up of 20 amino acids. In nucleotides, the CDR3 is TGTGCCAGCAGCTTAGTAGCAGTTACTAGCGGGAGGGTTTCTTCCAATGAGCAGTTCTTC. The encoded protein is CASSLVAVTSGRVSSNEQFF. Full variable domain (missing parts from reference TRBV7-2 and TRBJ2-1): GAGVSQSPSNKVTEKGKDVELRCDPISGHTALYWYRQSLGQGLEFLIYFQGNSAPDKSGLPSDRFSAERTGGSVSTLTIQRTQQEDSAVYLCASSLVAVTSGRVSSNEQFFGPGTRLTVL.

This clonotype was found a few times. The V gene is TRBV12-3 or TRBV12-4, the J gene TRBJ1-2; unclear D gene. Trimming pared 3 bases from V and 7 bases from J, leaving 12 bases between. This CDR3 is built from 13 residues. The CDR3 sequence is CASSFEGPLGYTF. As DNA, the CDR3 is TGTGCCAGCAGTTTTGAGGGTCCCCTTGGCTACACCTTC.

This clonotype was picked up a small number of times. The chain links TRBV20-1 to TRBJ2-5; 8 bases agree with TRBD2. Judging by the DNA end, TRBJ2-7 fits better; the J call may be wrong. The CDR3 runs to 14 residues. The germline gives CDR1 DFQATT, CDR2 SNEGSKA (reference sequence). CDR3 in DNA: TGCAGTGCTAGGGCGAATAGCGGGACTTACGAGCAGTACTTC. This translates into CSARANSGTYEQYF.

In this sample, this clonotype turned up a few times. The V gene is TRBV6-5, the J gene TRBJ2-5, with TRBD2 identical over 10 bases. CDR1 is MNHEY and CDR2 is SVGAGI in the germline V gene. The CDR3 loop spans 16 amino acids. V was clipped by 7 bases and J by 4 bases; unmatched bases: 12. This CDR3 reads CASKPPLAGVGETQYF. CDR3 nucleotides: TGTGCCAGCAAACCACCTCTAGCGGGAGTAGGAGAGACCCAGTACTTC.

This clonotype was seen a few times. The chain employs TRBV20-1 and TRBJ1-4; D unresolved. Germline V gene lookup returns CDR1 DFQATT and CDR2 SNEGSKA (reference sequence). This CDR3 has 12 residues. V was clipped by 0 bases and J by 12 bases, with 11 bases between them. This CDR3 reads CSARDPKWELFF. Here the CDR3 DNA reads TGCAGTGCTAGAGATCCCAAATGGGAACTGTTTTTT.